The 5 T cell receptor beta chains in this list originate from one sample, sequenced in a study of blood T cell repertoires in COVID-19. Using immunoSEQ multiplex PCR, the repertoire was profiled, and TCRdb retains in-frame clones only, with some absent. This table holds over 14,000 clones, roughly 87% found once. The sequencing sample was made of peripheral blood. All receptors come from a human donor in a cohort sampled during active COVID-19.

In nucleotides, the CDR3 is TGTGCCAGCAGCTTGCGGTCGAGCGAGGGAGGCACCGGGGAGCTGTTTTTT. Its translation: CASSLRSSEGGTGELFF. The V and J genes are TRBV7-7 and TRBJ2-2; D may be TRBD2 (6 bases). The V end lost 3 bases, the J end lost 4 bases, and 18 bases lay between the germline ends. This CDR3 comprises 17 residues. From germline, CDR1 is SSHAT and CDR2 FNYEAQ (reference sequence).

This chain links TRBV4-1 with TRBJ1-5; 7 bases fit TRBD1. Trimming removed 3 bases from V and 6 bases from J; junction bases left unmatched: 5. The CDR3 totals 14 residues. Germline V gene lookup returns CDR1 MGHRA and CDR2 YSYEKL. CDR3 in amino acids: CASSQGYRGQPQHF. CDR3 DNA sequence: TGCGCCAGCAGCCAGGGGTACAGGGGTCAGCCCCAGCATTTT.

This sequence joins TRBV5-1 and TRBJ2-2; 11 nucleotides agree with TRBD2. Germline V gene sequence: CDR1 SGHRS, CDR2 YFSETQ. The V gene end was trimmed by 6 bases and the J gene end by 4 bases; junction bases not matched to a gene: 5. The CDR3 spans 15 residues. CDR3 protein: CASTLAGVGTGELFF. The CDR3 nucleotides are TGCGCCAGCACACTAGCGGGAGTCGGCACCGGGGAGCTGTTTTTT.

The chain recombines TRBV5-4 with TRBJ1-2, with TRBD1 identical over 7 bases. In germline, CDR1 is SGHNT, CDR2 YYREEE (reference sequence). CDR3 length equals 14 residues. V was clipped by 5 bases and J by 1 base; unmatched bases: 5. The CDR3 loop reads CASRAGTDNYGYTF. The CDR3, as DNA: TGTGCCAGCAGGGCCGGGACAGATAACTATGGCTACACCTTC. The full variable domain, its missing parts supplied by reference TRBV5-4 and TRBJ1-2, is ETGVTQSPTHLIKTRGQQVTLRCSSQSGHNTVSWYQQALGQGPQFIFQYYREEENGRGNFPPRFSGLQFPNYSSELNVNALELDDSALYLCASRAGTDNYGYTFGSGTRLTVV.

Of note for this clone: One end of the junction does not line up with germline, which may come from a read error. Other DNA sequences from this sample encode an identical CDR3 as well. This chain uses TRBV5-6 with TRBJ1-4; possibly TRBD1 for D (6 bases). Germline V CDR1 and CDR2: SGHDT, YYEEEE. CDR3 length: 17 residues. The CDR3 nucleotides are TGTGCTAGCAGCCCCCAAGGACAGTCAAGAGCTAATGAAAAACTGTTTTTT. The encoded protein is CASSPQGQSRANEKLFF.